These 4 T cell receptor beta chains originate from one sample sequenced in a study of tumor-infiltrating lymphocytes in primary liver carcinoma. Reverse transcription of 450 to 500 ng total RNA with a constant-region primer produced TCR beta cDNA. Libraries covering TCR beta were generated through three nested multiplex PCR rounds (using a slightly modified ARM-PCR). Each of the first two PCR rounds ran roughly 10 cycles with TRBV1-TRBV30 forward and C-beta reverse primers. Each CDR3 protein is one row after TCRdb ran MiXCR on the multiplex PCR reads. The table includes 40,000 or so distinct CDR3 sequences, around 75% detected once. RNA and DNA were co-extracted from approximately 20-30 mg of unsorted bulk tissue. Sequenced material: tumor-adjacent normal liver tissue. Receptors were obtained from a woman aged 30 to 39 with primary liver carcinoma and hepatitis B virus infection.

Many counts were recorded for this clonotype. The rearrangement links TRBV6-1 to TRBJ1-5, with unresolved D. CDR1 is MNHNS, CDR2 SASEGT, per germline. V shed 1 base and J shed 4 bases, with 8 bases lying between them. CDR3 length: 14 amino acids. CDR3 region: CASSEGWENQPQHF. CDR3 DNA: TGTGCCAGCAGTGAAGGGTGGGAAAATCAGCCCCAGCATTTT.

About this clonotype: The conserved closing phenylalanine or tryptophan is absent in this CDR3, likely reflecting a read error. The rearrangement joins TRBV11-2 to TRBJ1-1; no firm D call. The CDR3 extends over 14 amino acids. Germline lookup yields CDR1 SGHAT and CDR2 FQNNGV. The CDR3 nucleotides read TGTGCCCGCAGCCTAAACCAAGGTAACACTGAAGCTTTCTCT. Amino acids: CARSLNQGNTEAFS.

About this clonotype itself: One end of the junction does not line up with germline, which may come from a read error. This chain connects TRBV4-2 to TRBJ2-1; TRBD2 agrees at 10 bases. The CDR3 totals 15 residues. CDR1 is LGHNA, CDR2 YNFKEQ, per germline. The CDR3 DNA reads as TGTGCCAGCAGCTCCGGGACTAGCGAGGCGAATGAGCAACTCTTC. It translates to CASSSGTSEANEQLF.

CDR3 region: CAIRTGTGKRNQPQHF. For the CDR3, the DNA is TGTGCCATCAGAACCGGGACAGGGAAAAGGAATCAGCCCCAGCATTTT. This chain links TRBV21-1 with TRBJ1-5; the table's TRBD1 call for D was not verified on the DNA. TRBV21-1 is a listed pseudogene. The CDR3 spans 16 residues.